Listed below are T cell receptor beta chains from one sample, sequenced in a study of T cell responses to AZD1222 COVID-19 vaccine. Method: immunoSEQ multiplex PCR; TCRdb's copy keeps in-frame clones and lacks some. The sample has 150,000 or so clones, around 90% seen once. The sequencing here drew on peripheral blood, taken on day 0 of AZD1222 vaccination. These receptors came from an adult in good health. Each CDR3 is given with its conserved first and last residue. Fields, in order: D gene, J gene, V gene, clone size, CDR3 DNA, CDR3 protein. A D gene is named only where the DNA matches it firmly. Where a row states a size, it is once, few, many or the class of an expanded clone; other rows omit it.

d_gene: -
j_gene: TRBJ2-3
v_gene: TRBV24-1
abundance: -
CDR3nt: TGTGCCACCAGTTCCGTATTAGCGTTTGATACGCAGTATTTT
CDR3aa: CATSSVLAFDTQYF

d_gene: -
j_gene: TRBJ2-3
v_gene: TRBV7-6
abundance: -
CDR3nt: TGTGCCAGCAGCCTGGCGTCCAGAAGCACAGATACGCAGTATTTT
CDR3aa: CASSLASRSTDTQYF

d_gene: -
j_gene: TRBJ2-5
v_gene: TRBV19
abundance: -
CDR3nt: TGTGCCAGTAGTATCCAGACTACCCAAAGAGAGACCCAGTACTTC
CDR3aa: CASSIQTTQRETQYF

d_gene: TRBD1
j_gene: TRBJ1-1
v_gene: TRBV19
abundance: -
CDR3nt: TGTGCCAGTAGCACAGGGGGCTCGAACACTGAAGCTTTCTTT
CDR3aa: CASSTGGSNTEAFF

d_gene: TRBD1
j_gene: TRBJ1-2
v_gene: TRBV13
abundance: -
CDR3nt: TGTGCCAGCAGCCTACAGGGGGCAAATGGCTACACCTTC
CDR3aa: CASSLQGANGYTF

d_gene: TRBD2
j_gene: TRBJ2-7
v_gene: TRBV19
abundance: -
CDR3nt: TGTGCCAGTAGTATGCCTAGCGGGGGGCATTACGAGCAGTACTTC
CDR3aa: CASSMPSGGHYEQYF

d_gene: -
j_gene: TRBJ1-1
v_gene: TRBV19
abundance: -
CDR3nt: TGTGCCAGTAGTCTCCCCGGAGAGGCTGAAGCTTTCTTT
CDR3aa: CASSLPGEAEAFF

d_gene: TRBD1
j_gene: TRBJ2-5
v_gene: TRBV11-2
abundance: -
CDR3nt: TGTGCCAGCAGCTCCGAGGGACAGCAAGAGACCCAGTACTTC
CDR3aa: CASSSEGQQETQYF

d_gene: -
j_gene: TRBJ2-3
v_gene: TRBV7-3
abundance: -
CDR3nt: TGTGCCAGCAGCTTAATCCGCTCGGATACGCAGTATTTT
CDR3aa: CASSLIRSDTQYF

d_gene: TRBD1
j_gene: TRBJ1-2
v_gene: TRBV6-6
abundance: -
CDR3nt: TGTGCCAGCAGTAAGACAGGGAGCGGCTACACCTTC
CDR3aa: CASSKTGSGYTF

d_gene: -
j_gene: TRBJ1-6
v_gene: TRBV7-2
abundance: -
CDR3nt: TGTGCCAGCAGCTCCCCCCTTCGGGCGCTAAATAATTCACCCCTCCACTTT
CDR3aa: CASSSPLRALNNSPLHF

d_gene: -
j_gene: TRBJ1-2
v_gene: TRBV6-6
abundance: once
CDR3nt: TGTGCCAGCACCATACTCAGGACGGCAGACTATGGCTACACCTTC
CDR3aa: CASTILRTADYGYTF

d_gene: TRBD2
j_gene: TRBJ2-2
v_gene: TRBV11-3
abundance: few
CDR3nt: TGTGCCAGCAGCTCCTCCCACGCGCGGGAGACCGGGGAGCTGTTTTTT
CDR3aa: CASSSSHARETGELFF

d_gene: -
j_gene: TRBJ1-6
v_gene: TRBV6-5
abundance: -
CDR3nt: TGTGCCAGCAGTTACTCTTTAAATAGATATTCACCCCTCCACTTT
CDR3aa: CASSYSLNRYSPLHF

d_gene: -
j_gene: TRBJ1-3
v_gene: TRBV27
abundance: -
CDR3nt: TGTGCCAGCAGTTTAACCGGGGCCTCCTCTGGAAACACCATATATTTT
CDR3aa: CASSLTGASSGNTIYF

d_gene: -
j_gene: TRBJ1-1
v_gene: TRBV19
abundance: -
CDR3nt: TGTGCCAGTAAAGAGAGAGAAGCTTTCTTT
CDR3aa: CASKEREAFF

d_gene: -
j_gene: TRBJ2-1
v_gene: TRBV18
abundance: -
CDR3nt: TGTGCCAGCTCACCGGGACAAAACCCCATCAATGAGCAGTTCTTC
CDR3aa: CASSPGQNPINEQFF

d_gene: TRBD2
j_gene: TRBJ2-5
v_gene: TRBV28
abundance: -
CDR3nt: TGTGCCAGCAGTTTCCAACTAGCGGGAGCAGAGACCCAGTACTTC
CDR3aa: CASSFQLAGAETQYF

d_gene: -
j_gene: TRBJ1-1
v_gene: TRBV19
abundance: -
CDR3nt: TGTGCCAGTAGTATGGGTTCAGTGGGCAGCATGAACACTGAAGCTTTCTTT
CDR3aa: CASSMGSVGSMNTEAFF

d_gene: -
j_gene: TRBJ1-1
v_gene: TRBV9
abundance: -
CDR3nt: TGTGCCAGCAGCCCCAGGGGTTCGGAAGCTTTCTTT
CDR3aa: CASSPRGSEAFF

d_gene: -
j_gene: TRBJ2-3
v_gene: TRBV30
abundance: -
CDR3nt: TGTGCCTGGAGCCCACTAGGAGGTGTAGCAGATACGCAGTATTTT
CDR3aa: CAWSPLGGVADTQYF

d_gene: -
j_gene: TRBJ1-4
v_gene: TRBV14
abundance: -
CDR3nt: TGTGCCAGCAGCCCAACAGGACGCGAAAAACTGTTTTTT
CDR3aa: CASSPTGREKLFF

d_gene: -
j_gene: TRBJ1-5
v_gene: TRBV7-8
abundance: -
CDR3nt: TGTGCCAGCAGCCCAACCTTGGGGGACGGCACCTCATATAGCAATCAGCCCCAGCATTTT
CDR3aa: CASSPTLGDGTSYSNQPQHF

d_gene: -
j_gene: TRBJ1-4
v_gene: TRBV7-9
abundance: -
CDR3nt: TGTGCCAGCAGCACAACGGGGAGTGGGGTCTCTGGGTCTGGGGATGAAAAACTGTTTTTT
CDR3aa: CASSTTGSGVSGSGDEKLFF

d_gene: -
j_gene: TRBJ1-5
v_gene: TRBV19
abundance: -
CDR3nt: TGTGCCAGTAGTATCAGGGCGGGGCAGCCCCAGCATTTT
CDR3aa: CASSIRAGQPQHF

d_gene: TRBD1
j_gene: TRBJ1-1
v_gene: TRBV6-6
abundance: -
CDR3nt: TGTGCCAGCAGTTATAAGGGGGCATGGACTGAAGCTTTCTTT
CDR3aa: CASSYKGAWTEAFF

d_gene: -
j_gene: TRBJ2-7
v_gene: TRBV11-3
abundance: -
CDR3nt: TGTGCCAGCAGCTTAGTCCGGGGAACCTACGAGCAGTACTTC
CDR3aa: CASSLVRGTYEQYF

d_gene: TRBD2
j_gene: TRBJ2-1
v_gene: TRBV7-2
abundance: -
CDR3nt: TGTGCCAGCAGCTCGAGGACTAGCGGGAGAAATGAGCAGTTCTTC
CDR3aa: CASSSRTSGRNEQFF

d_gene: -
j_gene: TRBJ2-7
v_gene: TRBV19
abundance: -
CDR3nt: TGTGCCAGTAGTTTTGGTGGTGACAGGTCCTACGAGCAGTACTTC
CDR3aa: CASSFGGDRSYEQYF

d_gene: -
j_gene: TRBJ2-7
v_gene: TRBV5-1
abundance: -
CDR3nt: TGCGCCAGCAGCTCGGGACTTGCTTACGAGCAGTACTTC
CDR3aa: CASSSGLAYEQYF

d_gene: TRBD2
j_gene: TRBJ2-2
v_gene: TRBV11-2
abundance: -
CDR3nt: TGTGCCAGCAGCCCAACGACTAGCGGGAAGAGAACCGGGGAGCTGTTTTTT
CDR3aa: CASSPTTSGKRTGELFF

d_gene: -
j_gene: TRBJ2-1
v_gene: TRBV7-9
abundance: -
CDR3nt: TGTGCCAGCAGCTACTTTGATGGCTATGAGCAGTTCTTC
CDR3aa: CASSYFDGYEQFF

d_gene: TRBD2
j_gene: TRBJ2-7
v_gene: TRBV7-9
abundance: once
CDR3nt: TGTGCCAGCAGCTTGGGGGGGAAAGGCGAGCAGTACTTC
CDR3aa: CASSLGGKGEQYF

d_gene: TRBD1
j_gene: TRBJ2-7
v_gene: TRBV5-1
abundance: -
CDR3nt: TGCGCCAGCAGCCCGCGGACAGGGCCGTCGGTTGCCTACGAGCAGTACTTC
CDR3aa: CASSPRTGPSVAYEQYF

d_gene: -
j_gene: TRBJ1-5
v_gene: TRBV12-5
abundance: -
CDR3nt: TGTGCTAGTGGAGCGGGGGGGTTGGTCAATCAGCCCCAGCATTTT
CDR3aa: CASGAGGLVNQPQHF

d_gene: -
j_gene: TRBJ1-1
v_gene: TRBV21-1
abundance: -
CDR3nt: TGTGCCAGCAGCAAAGGCTGGGTCGGGTTTGAGATGGGGTGTGCTGAAGCTTTCTTT
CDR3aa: CASSKGWVGFEMGCAEAFF

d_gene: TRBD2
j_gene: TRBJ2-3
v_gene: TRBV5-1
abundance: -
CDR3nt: TGCGCCAGCACCGGGAGCGGGGGGGCAGATACGCAGTATTTT
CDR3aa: CASTGSGGADTQYF

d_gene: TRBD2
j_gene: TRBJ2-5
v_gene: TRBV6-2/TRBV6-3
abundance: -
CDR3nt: TGTGCCAGCAACCCGGGGGGGCCGGAGACCCAGTACTTC
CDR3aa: CASNPGGPETQYF

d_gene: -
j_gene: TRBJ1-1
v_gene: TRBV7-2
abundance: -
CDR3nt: TGTGCCACCGACCGACAGAACACTGAAGCTTTCTTT
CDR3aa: CATDRQNTEAFF

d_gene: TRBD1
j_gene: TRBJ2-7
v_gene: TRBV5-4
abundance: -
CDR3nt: TGTGCCAGCAGCTTGGAGAGGGACAGGGCTTCCTTAGGGCAGTACTTC
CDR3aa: CASSLERDRASLGQYF

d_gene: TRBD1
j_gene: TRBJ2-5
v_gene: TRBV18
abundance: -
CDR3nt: TGTGCCAGCTCACCATTGGACAGGGTATTGGAGACCCAGTACTTC
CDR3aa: CASSPLDRVLETQYF

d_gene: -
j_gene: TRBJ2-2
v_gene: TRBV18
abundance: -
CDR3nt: TGTGCCAGCTCACCAAGGCCTGGGGCAGGTCACACCGGGGAGCTGTTTTTT
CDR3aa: CASSPRPGAGHTGELFF

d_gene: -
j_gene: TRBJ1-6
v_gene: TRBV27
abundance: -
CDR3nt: TGTGCCAGCAGTTTACTACAGTTTAATTCACCCCTCCACTTT
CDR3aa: CASSLLQFNSPLHF

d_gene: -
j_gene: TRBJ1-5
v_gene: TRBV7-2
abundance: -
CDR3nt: TGTGCCAGCAGCTTAGAGGAGGGAGCTCAGCCCCAGCATTTT
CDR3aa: CASSLEEGAQPQHF

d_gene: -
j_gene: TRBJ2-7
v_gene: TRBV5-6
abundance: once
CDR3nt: TGTGCCAGCAGCTTGCTGGGACTTACTTTGGGCGAGCAGTACTTC
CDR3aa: CASSLLGLTLGEQYF

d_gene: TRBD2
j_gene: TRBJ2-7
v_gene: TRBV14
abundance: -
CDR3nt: TGTGCCAGCAGCCAAGATTTAGCGGGAGGGCCGAGCTCCTACGAGCAGTACTTC
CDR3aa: CASSQDLAGGPSSYEQYF

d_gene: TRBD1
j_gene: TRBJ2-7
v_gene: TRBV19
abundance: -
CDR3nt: TGTGCCAGTAGTCTAGGACAGGGTCCCTACGAGCAGTACTTC
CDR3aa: CASSLGQGPYEQYF

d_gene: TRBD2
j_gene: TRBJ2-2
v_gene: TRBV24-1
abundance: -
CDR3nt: TGTGCCGTCGGACTAGCGGGATCGACCGGGGAGCTGTTTTTT
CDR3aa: CAVGLAGSTGELFF

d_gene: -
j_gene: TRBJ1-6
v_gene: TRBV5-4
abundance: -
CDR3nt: TGTGCCAGCAGCTTGGAGGGGAGATTTATTTATAATTCACCCCTCCACTTT
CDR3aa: CASSLEGRFIYNSPLHF

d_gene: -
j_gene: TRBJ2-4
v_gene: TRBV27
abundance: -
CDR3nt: TGTGCCAGCAGTTTATCACCAGGGCTCCAAAACATTCAGTACTTC
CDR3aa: CASSLSPGLQNIQYF